This TCR beta chain was recovered during a study of blood T cell repertoires in COVID-19. On the study more broadly: The samples span acute and convalescent COVID-19 from the United States, Italy and Spain.

The table came from immunoSEQ multiplex PCR; TCRdb's copy has only in-frame clones and leaves some out. The sample lists approximately 180,000 clones, 85% seen once, with about 20% in the top ten. V shed 5 bases and J shed 8 bases, with 24 bases lying between them. The CDR3 sequence is 17 residues long. Per the germline V gene, CDR1 is LNHDA and CDR2 is SQIVND (reference sequence). The TCR comes from a person aged 70 to 80 with COVID-19, enrolled during active disease. The chain recombines TRBV19 with TRBJ1-4, with D possibly being TRBD1 (5 bases). Material: peripheral blood. The CDR3, as DNA: TGTGCCAGTAGTTCCCGGACATGGACGGGAGTTGGGGAAAAACTGTTTTTT. Translating gives CASSSRTWTGVGEKLFF.